The 13 T cell receptor beta chains below all came from one sample that was sequenced in a study of T cell responses to AZD1222 COVID-19 vaccine (dated by TCRdb to about 2021). The library relied on the immunoSEQ multiplex PCR assay. Not all clones reach the TCRdb copy of this immuneACCESS table, which keeps in-frame sequences only. Checked studies attribute under half of the gap to unresolved V genes and leave the rest unexplained. The sample records approximately 98,000 clones, 70% to 90% of which are singletons. The ten largest clones capture under 4% of the sample. What this sample's time point label stands for: baseline before first vaccination. The sequenced sample was peripheral blood, obtained on day 0 of AZD1222 vaccination. The receptors shown here come from an adult in good health.

This rearrangement joins TRBV24-1 to TRBJ2-5, with unresolved D. V lost 3 bases, J lost 5 bases, and 12 bases lay in between. The CDR3 is made up of 14 amino acids. In germline, CDR1 is KGHDR, CDR2 SFDVKD. CDR3 sequence reads: CATSDRTASETQYF. CDR3 DNA: TGTGCCACCAGTGATCGTACAGCATCTGAGACCCAGTACTTC.

The J gene is TRBJ2-5, the V gene TRBV29-1, with no clear D. Germline V lookup: CDR1 SQVTM, CDR2 ANQGSEA. The CDR3 is 12 residues long. Trimming took 3 bases from V and 5 from J, leaving 10 bases between them. Here the CDR3 DNA reads TGCAGCGTTGATTGGAATGCGGAGACCCAGTACTTC. Its protein product is CSVDWNAETQYF.

The V call is TRBV10-1, the J call TRBJ2-3; TRBD1 aligns across 9 bases. CDR3 size: 17 residues. CDR1 and CDR2 (germline): WNHNN, SYGVQD (reference sequence). V was clipped by 7 bases and J by 2 bases; unmatched bases: 13. The CDR3 DNA follows: TGCGCCAGCACTCCCGGGACAGGGATCTCCTACACAGATACGCAGTATTTT. The encoded protein is CASTPGTGISYTDTQYF.

This chain uses TRBV19 with TRBJ1-5; D possibly corresponds to TRBD1 (6 bases). Trimming cost V 6 bases and J 4 bases, with 10 bases left between them. The CDR3 consists of 13 residues. Germline V gene lookup returns CDR1 LNHDA and CDR2 SQIVND (reference sequence). Here the CDR3 reads CASRYRENQPQHF. CDR3 coding DNA: TGTGCCAGTAGGTACAGGGAGAATCAGCCCCAGCATTTT.

The genes are TRBV3-1 (or the pseudogene TRBV3-2) and TRBJ2-7, with 8 positions matching TRBD2. V trimming: 3 bases; J trimming: 2 bases; junction bases outside the gene matches: 3. The CDR3 is 14 amino acids. Looked up from germline, CDR1 is LGHDT and CDR2 is YNNKEL (reference sequence). The CDR3 DNA sequence: TGTGCCAGCAGCCACGGTAGCGGGGCCTACGAGCAGTACTTC. Its translation: CASSHGSGAYEQYF.

This chain links TRBV2 with TRBJ1-4, with 8 bases fitting TRBD1. This CDR3 has 14 amino acids. Germline CDR1 SNHLY, CDR2 FYNNEI. The V and J ends lost 3 bases and 10 bases, in that order; junction bases with no gene match: 7. The CDR3: CASSDGQGSVKLFF. CDR3 sequence (DNA): TGTGCCAGCAGTGACGGACAGGGAAGTGTAAAACTGTTTTTT.

The chain combines TRBV7-3 with TRBJ1-1; TRBD1 might be the D (5 bases). The CDR3 contains 17 residues. Trimming stripped 6 bases from V and 2 bases from J, with 22 bases between. From germline, CDR1 is SGHTA and CDR2 FQGTGA. DNA for the CDR3: TGTGCCAGCAGTTCACCTCTTCCCGGGACCGATAACACTGAAGCTTTCTTT. It codes for CASSSPLPGTDNTEAFF.

The gene calls are TRBV27 and TRBJ2-7, with 9 bases fitting TRBD1. The CDR3 runs to 15 residues. The trim removed 1 base at V and 7 bases at J, leaving 8 bases unmatched. CDR1 and CDR2 (germline): MNHEY, SMNVEV (reference sequence). CDR3 sequence (DNA): TGTGCCAGCAGTTTATATCCGGGACAGGGTTCGGAGCAGTACTTC. It encodes CASSLYPGQGSEQYF.

The chain carries TRBV9 and TRBJ1-2, with a tentative D call TRBD1 (6 bases). The germline CDR1 and CDR2 sequences are SGDLS and YYNGEE. Between the trimmed V and J ends, which lost 4 bases and 3 bases, there was a span of 16 bases. The CDR3 sequence is 15 residues long. In DNA, the CDR3 is TGTGCCAGCAGCAAAGGAGGGACACCATACTATGGCTACACCTTC. Amino acid sequence: CASSKGGTPYYGYTF.

The V and J genes are TRBV19 and TRBJ1-6; 7 bases are shared with TRBD1. The CDR3 loop spans 16 amino acids. Germline V gene lookup returns CDR1 LNHDA and CDR2 SQIVND (reference sequence). V lost 5 bases and J lost 2; bases outside the gene matches: 6. CDR3 region: CASSATGYTYNSPLHF. The CDR3 DNA is TGTGCCAGTAGTGCGACAGGGTACACCTATAATTCACCCCTCCACTTT.

V gene TRBV12-5 combines with J gene TRBJ1-1; D remains unclear. Germline CDR1 LGHNT, CDR2 FRNRAP. Trimming shortened V by 4 bases and J by 3 bases, and 9 bases separated the two germline ends. This CDR3 is 13 amino acids long. The CDR3: CASGSDGYTEAFF. The CDR3 nucleotides read TGTGCTAGTGGTTCCGACGGGTACACTGAAGCTTTCTTT.

V usage is TRBV28 and J usage is TRBJ1-1; 8 bases match TRBD1. Germline CDR1 reads MDHEN; CDR2 reads SYDVKM. The CDR3 has 13 residues. J lost 8 bases, V lost 7 bases, and 9 bases had no gene match. Written as DNA, the CDR3 is TGTGCCAGCAACGGACAGGGTTGGTACGAAGCTTTCTTT. Translating gives CASNGQGWYEAFF.

The chain combines TRBV6-5 with TRBJ1-1, with D uncertain. CDR3 length: 14 residues. Trimming cost V 0 bases and J 6 bases, with 11 bases left between them. Germline V CDR1 and CDR2: MNHEY, SVGAGI. CDR3 amino acids: CASSYSQLSAEAFF. In DNA, the CDR3 is TGTGCCAGCAGTTACTCCCAGTTATCGGCTGAAGCTTTCTTT.